The 25 T cell receptor beta chains below come from one sample, sequenced in a study of shared clonotypes between healthy human individuals. Using immunoSEQ multiplex PCR, the repertoire was profiled, and TCRdb retains in-frame clones only, with some absent. The sample shows some 660,000 clones, roughly 73% of them seen only once. The sample taken for sequencing was memory CD4+ T cells sorted from blood. As to subset: CD45RA-negative fraction. These receptors all come from a woman aged 25-40 years in good health.

Details on this clone: The sample has other DNA sequences that encode this CDR3 too. The chain is built from TRBV18 and TRBJ2-1, with a tentative D call TRBD1 (5 bases). The CDR3 is 13 amino acids. The V end was cut by 2 bases, the J end by 7 bases, with 9 bases between. Germline CDR1 is KGHSH and CDR2 is LQKENI. CDR3 sequence (DNA): TGTGCCAGCTCACCAGACAGAGTTAATGAGCAGTTCTTC. It yields the protein CASSPDRVNEQFF.

The rearrangement uses TRBV15 and TRBJ1-5; maybe TRBD1 (5 bases). V was trimmed by 5 bases and J by 7 bases, leaving 15 bases between them. This CDR3 is 14 amino acids long. The germline V gene has CDR1 LNHNV and CDR2 YYDKDF (reference sequence). CDR3 residues: CATSPGQGEQPQHF. The CDR3 coding sequence is TGTGCCACCAGCCCCGGGCAGGGTGAGCAGCCCCAGCATTTT.

Regarding this clone: Other nucleotide sequences from this sample produce the same CDR3. The chain is built from TRBV11-2 and TRBJ2-2; the D gene is possibly TRBD2 (6 bases). The CDR3 is made up of 15 amino acids. V was clipped by 1 base and J by 2 bases, with 8 bases between them. CDR1 is SGHAT, CDR2 FQNNGV, per germline. The CDR3 region has the DNA TGTGCCAGCAGCTTAGGCGGGACTAACACCGGGGAGCTGTTTTTT. It specifies CASSLGGTNTGELFF.

The rearrangement joins TRBV27 to TRBJ2-7; unclear D gene. V was clipped by 2 bases and J by 4 bases, with 15 bases between them. CDR3 length equals 15 residues. Germline V lookup: CDR1 MNHEY, CDR2 SMNVEV (reference sequence). CDR3 in amino acids: CASSLSPNGLYEQYF. The CDR3 nucleotides read TGTGCCAGCAGTTTAAGTCCAAACGGATTATACGAGCAGTACTTC.

The chain is built from TRBV27 and TRBJ2-1, with 8 bases fitting TRBD2. CDR1 and CDR2 from the germline V gene are MNHEY and SMNVEV (reference sequence). The CDR3 runs 14 residues. V was pared by 5 bases and J by 7 bases, with 7 bases of the junction left unmatched. The CDR3 nucleotides are TGTGCCAGCAGTCGTCTAGCGGGCGGGAATGAGCAGTTCTTC. Translating gives CASSRLAGGNEQFF.

The table lists this clone with a few counts. The chain has TRBV6-5 and TRBJ2-3; no clear D gene. The CDR3 is 15 amino acids. Germline lookup yields CDR1 MNHEY and CDR2 SVGAGI. V was pared by 4 bases and J by 0 bases, with 11 bases between. CDR3 amino acids: CASSSSHASTDTQYF. CDR3 bases: TGTGCCAGCAGTTCCAGCCATGCTAGCACAGATACGCAGTATTTT.

V is TRBV2 and J is TRBJ2-2, with 11 bases identical to TRBD1. From germline, CDR1 is SNHLY and CDR2 FYNNEI. Losses at the gene ends were 8 bases for V and 0 bases for J; bases not matched to a gene: 2. The CDR3 covers 15 residues. The CDR3, as DNA: TGTGCCAGCGCGGGACAGGGGGCGAACACCGGGGAGCTGTTTTTT. Encoded protein: CASAGQGANTGELFF.

This chain uses TRBV28 with TRBJ1-5; weak D call: TRBD1 (6 bases). Germline V lookup: CDR1 MDHEN, CDR2 SYDVKM. V was trimmed by 5 bases and J by 3 bases, leaving 11 bases between them. CDR3 length equals 14 residues. The CDR3 DNA is TGTGCCAGCAGTAGAGGACAGCTCAATCAGCCCCAGCATTTT. Translated: CASSRGQLNQPQHF.

A note on this clone: The sample contains more than one DNA sequence encoding this CDR3. The J gene is TRBJ1-1, the V gene TRBV5-6, with unresolved D. The CDR3 has 13 amino acids. V was shortened by 4 bases and J by 1 base, with 8 bases between the two germline ends. CDR1 SGHDT and CDR2 YYEEEE come from the germline V gene. This chain's CDR3 is CASSLFENTEAFF. CDR3 sequence (DNA): TGTGCCAGCAGCCTGTTTGAGAACACTGAAGCTTTCTTT.

The rearrangement joins TRBV6-1 to TRBJ2-4; D unclear. CDR1 is MNHNS, CDR2 SASEGT, per germline. The CDR3 consists of 17 residues. Trimming took off 7 bases at V and 2 bases at J, with 21 bases between the two ends. This CDR3 is CASNDQTSLGSKNIQYF. In DNA, the CDR3 is TGTGCCAGCAATGATCAGACGTCTCTTGGGTCCAAAAACATTCAGTACTTC.

Only one count was recorded for this clone. The CDR3 coding sequence is TGTGCCAGCAGCTTGGAGTCGGGACTAGCGGGAAACATTCAGTACTTC. This gives the protein CASSLESGLAGNIQYF. The chain couples TRBV7-2 to TRBJ2-4; 12 bases are a match to TRBD2. Germline CDR1 and CDR2: SGHTA and FQGNSA. This CDR3 spans 16 amino acids. The trim removed 3 bases at V and 6 bases at J, leaving 6 bases unmatched.

The chain couples TRBV7-2 to TRBJ2-7, with unresolved D. The CDR3 runs to 13 residues. Deletions cut 3 bases from V and 6 bases from J, with 12 bases between. In germline, CDR1 is SGHTA, CDR2 FQGNSA. CDR3 nucleotide sequence: TGTGCCAGCAGCTTCAGGTCCGACGGCGAGCAGTACTTC. The encoded protein is CASSFRSDGEQYF. Supplemented by reference TRBV7-2 and TRBJ2-7, the full variable domain reads GAGVSQSPSNKVTEKGKDVELRCDPISGHTALYWYRQSLGQGLEFLIYFQGNSAPDKSGLPSDRFSAERTGGSVSTLTIQRTQQEDSAVYLCASSFRSDGEQYFGPGTRLTVT.

This clone occurred once. Different DNA sequences within this sample yield the same CDR3. The rearrangement joins TRBV5-1 to TRBJ2-1, with 8 bases identical to TRBD1. CDR3 length: 15 amino acids. CDR1 and CDR2 (germline): SGHRS, YFSETQ. The V gene end was trimmed by 5 bases and the J gene end by 1 base; junction bases not matched to a gene: 5. As DNA, the CDR3 is TGCGCCAGCAGTTCGGACAGGGCGTCCTACAATGAGCAGTTCTTC. Translating gives CASSSDRASYNEQFF.

This rearrangement joins TRBV5-1 to TRBJ2-1; D is possibly TRBD2 (6 bases). The CDR3 sequence is 14 residues long. Germline V gene sequence: CDR1 SGHRS, CDR2 YFSETQ. Trimming shortened V by 1 base and J by 6 bases, and 11 bases separated the two germline ends. CDR3 coding DNA: TGCGCCAGCAGCTTGACGGGGAGGCCCAATGAGCAGTTCTTC. Its translation: CASSLTGRPNEQFF.

The CDR3 DNA is TGTGCCAGCAGCCCCCTCCTTATCAACACCGGGGAGCTGTTTTTT. Residues: CASSPLLINTGELFF. The chain couples TRBV14 to TRBJ2-2, with D unclear. The V end was cut by 4 bases, the J end by 2 bases, with 11 bases between. The CDR3 spans 15 residues. CDR1 and CDR2 from the germline V gene are SGHDN and FVKESK.

The chain employs TRBV19 and TRBJ1-2, with D possibly being TRBD1 (5 bases). Trimming removed 4 bases at V and 4 bases at J, with 16 bases between. Germline lookup yields CDR1 LNHDA and CDR2 SQIVND (reference sequence). The CDR3 length is 15 residues. CDR3 region: CASSTVAGTFYGYTF. In DNA form, the CDR3 reads TGTGCCAGTAGTACAGTCGCAGGGACCTTCTATGGCTACACCTTC.

The J gene is TRBJ1-1, the V gene TRBV6-1; a weak D match, TRBD1 (6 bases). The germline V gene has CDR1 MNHNS and CDR2 SASEGT. V was trimmed by 3 bases and J by 10 bases, leaving 15 bases between them. The CDR3 runs 13 residues. This CDR3 is CASSEGAGARAFF. The DNA of the CDR3 is TGTGCCAGCAGTGAGGGGGCTGGTGCGAGAGCTTTCTTT.

The chain links TRBV6-5 to TRBJ2-3; no reliable D call. Germline V gene data show CDR1 as MNHEY and CDR2 as SVGAGI. Trimming took off 7 bases at V and 4 bases at J, with 6 bases between the two ends. CDR3 length: 11 residues. This CDR3 is CASNPADTQYF. CDR3 nucleotides: TGTGCCAGCAATCCCGCAGATACGCAGTATTTT.

This clone was observed a few times. Other DNA sequences in the same sample also yield this CDR3. V usage is TRBV2 and J usage is TRBJ1-2; 8 nucleotides align to TRBD1. The trim removed 3 bases at V and 2 bases at J, leaving 2 bases unmatched. Germline CDR1 is SNHLY and CDR2 is FYNNEI. The CDR3 loop spans 14 amino acids. CDR3 in DNA: TGTGCCAGCAGTGACAGGGGGCTAAACTATGGCTACACCTTC. Translated, it gives CASSDRGLNYGYTF.

This clone has only a few counts. The CDR3 DNA reads as TGTGCCAGCAGCTTACCCCCTAGACTAGCGGGAGCTCTCAATGAGCAGTTCTTC. The encoded protein is CASSLPPRLAGALNEQFF. This chain connects TRBV7-9 to TRBJ2-1; 12 bases are a match to TRBD2. J lost 6 bases, V lost 2 bases, and 11 bases had no gene match. Germline values: CDR1 SEHNR, CDR2 FQNEAQ (reference sequence). The CDR3 extends over 18 amino acids.

The chain links TRBV5-1 to TRBJ2-2; no firm D call. Germline CDR1 and CDR2: SGHRS and YFSETQ. The V end lost 4 bases, the J end lost 5 bases, and 15 bases lay between the germline ends. The CDR3 is made up of 15 amino acids. The CDR3 loop is CASSLPPPKTGELFF. In nucleotides, the CDR3 is TGCGCCAGCAGCCTACCCCCTCCAAAGACCGGGGAGCTGTTTTTT. The variable domain in full, with the rest retrieved from reference TRBV5-1 and TRBJ2-2, is KAGVTQTPRYLIKTRGQQVTLSCSPISGHRSVSWYQQTPGQGLQFLFEYFSETQRNKGNFPGRFSGRQFSNSRSEMNVSTLELGDSALYLCASSLPPPKTGELFFGEGSRLTVL.

J is TRBJ2-7 and V is TRBV28, with 9 bases identical to TRBD2. The CDR3 extends over 17 amino acids. Germline assignment: CDR1 MDHEN and CDR2 SYDVKM. The V gene end was trimmed by 3 bases and the J gene end by 0 bases; junction bases not matched to a gene: 9. The CDR3 region is CASSFTRGTSLSYEQYF. CDR3 DNA sequence: TGTGCCAGCAGTTTCACCCGGGGGACTAGCCTCTCCTACGAGCAGTACTTC.

This clone has only one observation. The CDR3 is CASSRQGNEKLFF. The CDR3 bases are TGTGCCAGCAGTCGACAGGGTAATGAAAAACTGTTTTTT. The V call is TRBV6-5, the J call TRBJ1-4; the match to TRBD1 covers 7 bases. With 5 bases clipped from V and 4 bases from J, the junction kept 1 base outside the gene matches. The CDR3 sequence is 13 residues long. Looked up from germline, CDR1 is MNHEY and CDR2 is SVGAGI.

As regards this clone: A much larger clone is a single base away; this may be a read error. CDR3 protein: CASDEQYF. The CDR3 region has the DNA TGTGCCAGCGACGAGCAGTACTTC. The genes are TRBV13 and TRBJ2-7; D is ambiguous. This CDR3 is 8 amino acids long. V dropped 8 bases and J dropped 5 bases, with 1 base sitting between them. Looked up from germline, CDR1 is PRHDT and CDR2 is FYEKMQ (reference sequence).

The chain employs TRBV6-5 and TRBJ2-6; maybe TRBD1 (5 bases). Trimming removed 5 bases from V and 1 base from J, with 6 bases in between. Looked up from germline, CDR1 is MNHEY and CDR2 is SVGAGI. This CDR3 contains 14 residues. The CDR3, as DNA: TGTGCCAGCAGTGCAGGGTCTGGGGCCAACGTCCTGACTTTC. As protein: CASSAGSGANVLTF.